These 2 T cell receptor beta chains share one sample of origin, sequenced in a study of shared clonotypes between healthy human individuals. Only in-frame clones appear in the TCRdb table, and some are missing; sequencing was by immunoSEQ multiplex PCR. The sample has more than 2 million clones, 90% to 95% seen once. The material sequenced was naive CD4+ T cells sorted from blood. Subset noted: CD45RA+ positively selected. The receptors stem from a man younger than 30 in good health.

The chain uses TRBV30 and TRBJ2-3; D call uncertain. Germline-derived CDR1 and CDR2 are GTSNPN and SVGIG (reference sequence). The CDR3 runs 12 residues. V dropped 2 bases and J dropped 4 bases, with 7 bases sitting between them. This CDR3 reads CAWSKVPDTQYF. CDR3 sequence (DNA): TGTGCCTGGAGTAAGGTACCAGATACGCAGTATTTT.

The CDR3 protein is CASSPGTSGSDTGELFF. CDR3 coding DNA: TGTGCCAGCAGCCCGGGGACTAGCGGGAGTGACACCGGGGAGCTGTTTTTT. The chain combines TRBV11-3 with TRBJ2-2; the match to TRBD2 covers 14 bases. CDR1 SGHNT and CDR2 YENEEA come from the germline V gene. This CDR3 contains 17 residues. The junction had 5 bases not matched to a gene; V was cut back by 5 bases and J by 3 bases.